The clone carrying this TCR beta chain showed up just a few times. Antigen specificity is unknown. The data originate from a study of read filtering for tumor transcriptome and immune sequencing. In the study overall: Patients were some 16 male and approximately 14 female, mean age approximately 70 years, range 47 to 80. DNase treatment preceded whole-transcriptome library preparation.

V lost 2 bases and J 10 bases, leaving 9 bases between the germline ends. The CDR3 is 12 amino acids. From germline, CDR1 is MNHEY and CDR2 SVGEGT. Regarding the study as a whole: Sorted CD138-negative bone marrow cells were not purified T cells. IR-seq and RNA-seq agreed better without single-read clonotypes.

This library used about 360 ng RNA and molecular barcoded adaptors spanning alpha/delta and beta/gamma chains. In TCRdb, the reads were re-called with MiXCR into one record per CDR3 protein. The sample shows tens of thousands of distinct CDR3 sequences, roughly 14% of them seen only once. This TCR was sampled from a donor aged 40 or older with multiple myeloma. The source material was a population of CD138-negative cells sorted from bone marrow. The J gene is TRBJ1-3, the V gene TRBV6-2 or TRBV6-3; D is perhaps TRBD1 (6 bases). The CDR3 sequence: CASSYGTPTIYF. The CDR3 nucleotides read TGTGCCAGCAGTTACGGGACACCAACCATATATTTT.